By frequency, the clone carrying this T cell receptor (beta chain) is medium-sized. The antigen is undetermined. Researchers prepared the TRB cDNA libraries using 5' RACE with UMI labels. Reprocessing the 5' RACE reads, TCRdb reports a single entry for every CDR3 protein and omits DNA. This listing includes roughly 4,700 distinct CDR3 sequences. The data were taken from a study of CXCR3-negative and CXCR3-positive naive CD8 T cells. Overall study findings and caveats: Fresh PBMCs served for most assays, and CXCR3 expression fell partially after cryopreservation. High diversity, comparable across both naive subsets, contrasted with much lower diversity in memory CD8+ cells. CXCR3-negative and CXCR3-positive naive cells shared comparable TRBV-TRBJ usage, but memory cells did not. Comparison of naive cells showed more hydrophobic TRB CDR3s in CXCR3-positive than in CXCR3-negative naive cells.

Every individual CD8+ T cell subset underwent sorting in triplicate at 250,000 to 300,000 cells apiece. CDR1 SEHNR and CDR2 FQNEAQ come from the germline V gene (reference sequence). The CDR3 consists of 14 residues. This sequence joins TRBV7-9 and TRBJ2-2. The receptor was derived from a human donor in good health. Some clones in this sample may be carry-over from other donors' samples. The sequenced sample was naive CXCR3+ CD8+ T cells from blood. The subset: CD45RO-CCR7+CD27+CD95- naive CD8+ T cells expressing CXCR3 (TNR3+). CDR3 loop: CASSVHADTGELFF.